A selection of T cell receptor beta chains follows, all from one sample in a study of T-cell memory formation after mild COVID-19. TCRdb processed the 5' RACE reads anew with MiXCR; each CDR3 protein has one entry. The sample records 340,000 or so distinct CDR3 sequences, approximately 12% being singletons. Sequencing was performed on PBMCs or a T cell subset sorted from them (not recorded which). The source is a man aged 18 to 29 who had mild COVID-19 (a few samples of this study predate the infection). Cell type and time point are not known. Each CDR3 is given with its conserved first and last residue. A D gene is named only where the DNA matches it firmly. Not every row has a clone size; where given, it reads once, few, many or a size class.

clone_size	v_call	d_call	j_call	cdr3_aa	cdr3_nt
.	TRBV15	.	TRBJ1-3	CATSRDPGGGNTIYF	TGTGCCACCAGCAGAGATCCAGGAGGTGGAAACACCATATATTTT
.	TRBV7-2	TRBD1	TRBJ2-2	CASSLAWGTDTGELFF	TGTGCCAGCAGCTTAGCTTGGGGGACAGACACCGGGGAGCTGTTTTTT
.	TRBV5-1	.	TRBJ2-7	CASSLGGYDEQYF	TGCGCCAGCAGCTTGGGAGGATATGACGAGCAGTACTTC
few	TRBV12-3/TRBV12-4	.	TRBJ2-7	CASPGRTGQSEQYF	TGTGCCAGCCCCGGCAGAACAGGGCAAAGCGAGCAGTACTTC
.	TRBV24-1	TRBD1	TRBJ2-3	CATSDWQQGSTDTQYF	TGTGCCACCAGTGATTGGCAACAGGGGAGCACAGATACGCAGTATTTT
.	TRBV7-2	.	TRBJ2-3	CASSLAYGSRDTQYF	TGTGCCAGCAGCTTAGCGTACGGTTCACGAGATACGCAGTATTTT
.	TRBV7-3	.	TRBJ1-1	CASSLSGFPNTEAFF	TGTGCCAGCAGCTTATCGGGATTCCCAAACACTGAAGCTTTCTTT
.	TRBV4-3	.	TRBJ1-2	CASSRGPTNYGYTF	TGCGCCAGCAGCCGAGGACCGACTAACTATGGCTACACCTTC
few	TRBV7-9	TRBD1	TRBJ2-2	CASSLAGDRGLSGELFF	TGTGCCAGCAGCTTGGCCGGGGACAGGGGGCTATCCGGGGAGCTGTTTTTT
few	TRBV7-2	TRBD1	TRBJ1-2	CASSLVGGHTF	TGTGCCAGCAGCTTAGTAGGGGGCCACACCTTC
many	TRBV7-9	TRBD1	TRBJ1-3	CASRTGTGGSGNTIYF	TGTGCCTCACGCACGGGGACAGGGGGCTCTGGAAACACCATATATTTT